Detailed here is one T cell receptor (beta chain). It was during active infection that Seattle patients were enrolled and then longitudinally followed. Original data processing: Amplification with reference gene primers provided the estimates of nucleated cell counts. Profiling relied on immunoSEQ multiplex PCR, and the TCRdb table lists in-frame clones only, not all of them. V and J calls and clone size come straight from that table; D and trimming were deduced from the DNA. The repertoire has around 160,000 clones, over 75% of them found once; the top ten carry roughly 12%. V shed 4 bases and J shed 3 bases, with 13 bases lying between them. The CDR3 length is 14 residues. Germline V gene sequence: CDR1 MNHEY, CDR2 SMNVEV (reference sequence). These data are taken from a study of blood T cell repertoires in COVID-19. Across the study: Nucleic acid was either cDNA or gDNA, and it came from T cells, B-cell-depleted T cells, or PBMCs.

Material: peripheral blood. The clonotype originates from a man between 18 and 35 years old with COVID-19, enrolled during active disease. The rearrangement uses TRBV27 and TRBJ2-7, with D possibly matching TRBD1 (5 bases). The CDR3 loop reads CASSSGSGLYEQYF. The CDR3, as DNA: TGTGCCAGCAGTTCAGGGTCTGGGCTCTACGAGCAGTACTTC.